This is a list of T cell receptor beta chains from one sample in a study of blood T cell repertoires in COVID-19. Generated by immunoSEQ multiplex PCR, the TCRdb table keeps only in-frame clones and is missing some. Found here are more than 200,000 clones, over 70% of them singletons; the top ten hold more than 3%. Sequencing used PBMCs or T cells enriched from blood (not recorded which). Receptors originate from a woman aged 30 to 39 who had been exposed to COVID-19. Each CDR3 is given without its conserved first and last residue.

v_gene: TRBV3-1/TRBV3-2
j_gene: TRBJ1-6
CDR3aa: ASSQDGGGGTNSPLH

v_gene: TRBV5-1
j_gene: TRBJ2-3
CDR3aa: ASSSDSGSTDTQY

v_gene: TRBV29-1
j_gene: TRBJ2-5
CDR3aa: SVLAGGRETQY

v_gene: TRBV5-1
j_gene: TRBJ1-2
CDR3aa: ASSNFRGSGYT

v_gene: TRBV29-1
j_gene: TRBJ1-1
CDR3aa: SVIGGTEAF

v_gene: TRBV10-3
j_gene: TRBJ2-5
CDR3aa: AISESGTSGRETQY

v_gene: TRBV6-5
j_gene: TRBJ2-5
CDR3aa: ASSYLGQVETQY

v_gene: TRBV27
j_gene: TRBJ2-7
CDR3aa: ASSLGGGKNEQY

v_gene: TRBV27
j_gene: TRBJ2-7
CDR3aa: ASSLFRQGPYEQY

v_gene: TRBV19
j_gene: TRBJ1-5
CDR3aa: ASSGQGYQPQH

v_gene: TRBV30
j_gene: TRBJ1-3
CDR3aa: AWSVTAGNTIY

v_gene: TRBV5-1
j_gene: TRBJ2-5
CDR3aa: ASSSYQETQY